The 31 T cell receptor beta chains below were found in one sample sequenced in a study of resident and recirculating memory T cells in vitiligo. Sequenced by immunoSEQ multiplex PCR; TCRdb stores in-frame clones only, minus some. The sample lists 60,000 to 80,000 clones; approximately 91% were seen once. The sample comprised blood. The receptors here all came from a male donor with vitiligo.

CDR3 sequence reads: CASSLQGSSYNEQFF. The CDR3 DNA sequence: TGCGCCAGCAGCCTACAGGGGAGCTCCTACAATGAGCAGTTCTTC. The V and J genes are TRBV5-1 and TRBJ2-1; 7 positions match TRBD1. The germline gives CDR1 SGHRS, CDR2 YFSETQ. V shed 4 bases, J shed 0 bases, and the junction held 4 bases outside the gene matches. The length of the CDR3 is 15 residues.

The chain employs TRBV6-5 and TRBJ1-1, with D possibly matching TRBD1 (6 bases). The CDR3 has 14 amino acids. The germline V gene has CDR1 MNHEY and CDR2 SVGAGI. Trimming shortened V by 2 bases and J by 4 bases, and 11 bases separated the two germline ends. The DNA for the CDR3 is TGTGCCAGCAGTTACGGGCCAGGGGCCACTGAAGCTTTCTTT. Its translation is CASSYGPGATEAFF.

This clone came up a few times. The chain has TRBV2 and TRBJ2-2; TRBD2 matches 11 bases. Unmatched junction bases numbered 11, after V lost 5 bases and J lost 0 bases. Germline assignment: CDR1 SNHLY and CDR2 FYNNEI. This CDR3 comprises 19 residues. The CDR3 loop is CASSWSSGGQETNTGELFF. Written as DNA, the CDR3 is TGTGCCAGCAGTTGGTCTAGCGGGGGGCAAGAAACGAACACCGGGGAGCTGTTTTTT.

This rearrangement joins TRBV2 to TRBJ1-2, with 10 bases aligning to TRBD1. The germline gives CDR1 SNHLY, CDR2 FYNNEI. J lost 6 bases, V lost 3 bases, and 4 bases had no gene match. CDR3 length: 14 residues. CDR3 DNA sequence: TGTGCCAGCAGTGACACCGGGACAGGGGATGGCTACACCTTC. This codes for CASSDTGTGDGYTF.

V is TRBV10-3 and J is TRBJ2-2; 7 bases align to TRBD1. V lost 6 bases and J lost 3; bases outside the gene matches: 4. From germline, CDR1 is ENHRY and CDR2 SYGVKD. CDR3 length equals 14 residues. The CDR3 is CAISQTGHTGELFF. CDR3 DNA: TGTGCCATCAGCCAGACAGGGCACACCGGGGAGCTGTTTTTT.

This clone was seen at least ten times. The V call is TRBV12-5, the J call TRBJ1-1; no firm D call. V lost 0 bases and J 1 base, leaving 15 bases between the germline ends. CDR3 length: 17 amino acids. Per the germline V gene, CDR1 is LGHNT and CDR2 is FRNRAP. CDR3 sequence: CASGLVLGDLKNTEAFF. The CDR3 bases are TGTGCTAGTGGTTTGGTACTAGGAGACCTTAAGAACACTGAAGCTTTCTTT.

The chain is built from TRBV28 and TRBJ1-1; 7 nucleotides line up with TRBD1. This CDR3 spans 13 amino acids. Germline V gene data show CDR1 as MDHEN and CDR2 as SYDVKM. J was trimmed by 3 bases and V by 8 bases; bases with no gene match: 6. CDR3 protein: CASHRTGDTEAFF. CDR3 DNA: TGTGCCAGCCACCGAACAGGGGACACTGAAGCTTTCTTT.

In DNA, the CDR3 is TGCAGCGCCAGCAGGGGCACCTACGAGCAGTACTTC. Amino acids: CSASRGTYEQYF. This chain connects TRBV29-1 to TRBJ2-7; TRBD1 might be the D (6 bases). The ends were cut back, 7 bases at V and 2 bases at J, with 12 bases in the middle. The germline gives CDR1 SQVTM, CDR2 ANQGSEA. The CDR3 covers 12 residues.

The chain combines TRBV5-1 with TRBJ2-3; D might be TRBD1 (6 bases). CDR1 is SGHRS, CDR2 YFSETQ, per germline. V was cut by 2 bases and J by 2 bases, with 9 bases left in between. CDR3 size: 14 residues. The CDR3 sequence is CASSFGQPTDTQYF. The CDR3 nucleotides read TGCGCCAGCAGCTTCGGACAGCCCACAGATACGCAGTATTTT.

The J gene is TRBJ2-3, the V gene TRBV6-6; TRBD1 aligns across 12 bases. The CDR3 length is 15 residues. Germline CDR1 MNHNY, CDR2 SVGAGI (reference sequence). Trimming cost V 6 bases and J 4 bases; bases outside gene matches: 5. The CDR3 DNA is TGTGCCAGCAGCCAAGGGACAGGGGGCGCAGATACGCAGTATTTT. Its protein product is CASSQGTGGADTQYF.

This clone has a handful of counts. The chain links TRBV6-5 to TRBJ1-6, with a possible D match to TRBD1 (5 bases). Germline V gives CDR1 MNHEY, CDR2 SVGAGI. CDR3 length: 15 residues. V gave up 5 bases and J gave up 5 bases, with 13 bases separating them. CDR3 protein: CASSTGQGDNSPLHF. In nucleotides, the CDR3 is TGTGCCAGCAGTACCGGACAAGGCGATAATTCACCCCTCCACTTT.

The chain has TRBV4-3 and TRBJ2-1; 12 bases agree with TRBD2. This CDR3 has 14 amino acids. Losses at the gene ends were 6 bases for V and 7 bases for J; bases not matched to a gene: 4. Germline CDR1 is LGHNA and CDR2 is YSLEER. The CDR3 region has the DNA TGCGCCAGCAGAGGACTAGCGGGGAGTAATGAGCAGTTCTTC. The encoded protein is CASRGLAGSNEQFF.

The gene calls are TRBV7-9 and TRBJ1-1, with 7 positions matching TRBD1. CDR1 is SEHNR and CDR2 is FQNEAQ in the germline V gene (reference sequence). The V gene end was trimmed by 1 base and the J gene end by 1 base; junction bases not matched to a gene: 15. The CDR3 covers 19 residues. The DNA of the CDR3 is TGTGCCAGCAGCTTAGACGGATCCCCACAGGGGCGCAAGAACACTGAAGCTTTCTTT. Translated: CASSLDGSPQGRKNTEAFF.

The CDR3 reads CASSDGTISVDTIYF. The CDR3 DNA reads TGTGCCAGCAGCGACGGGACAATATCGGTAGACACCATATATTTT. The chain employs TRBV9 and TRBJ1-3, with a tentative D call TRBD1 (6 bases). In germline, CDR1 is SGDLS, CDR2 YYNGEE. Trimming shortened V by 3 bases and J by 8 bases, and 18 bases separated the two germline ends. The CDR3 is 15 amino acids.

The chain carries TRBV29-1 and TRBJ2-3, with TRBD2 matching 14 bases. CDR1 is SQVTM and CDR2 is ANQGSEA in the germline V gene. Trimming at V came to 5 bases and at J to 1 base, leaving 2 bases not matched to a gene. This CDR3 is built from 15 residues. CDR3 protein: CSVLGLAGGTDTQYF. The CDR3 DNA sequence: TGCAGCGTTCTGGGACTAGCGGGGGGCACAGATACGCAGTATTTT.

The gene calls are TRBV7-9 and TRBJ2-7; the D is unclear. This CDR3 spans 14 amino acids. The ends were cut back, 5 bases at V and 0 bases at J, with 11 bases in the middle. Germline CDR1 and CDR2: SEHNR and FQNEAQ (reference sequence). CDR3 nucleotide sequence: TGTGCCAGCAGCCCTCAGGTCAGCTCCTACGAGCAGTACTTC. Protein sequence: CASSPQVSSYEQYF.

V usage is TRBV6-5 and J usage is TRBJ1-2; 7 bases are shared with TRBD1. Per germline, CDR1 MNHEY and CDR2 SVGAGI. This CDR3 comprises 15 residues. The V segment lost 0 bases and the J segment 4 bases; nucleotides outside the gene matches: 5. Here the CDR3 DNA reads TGTGCCAGCAGTTACTCGACAGGGACGGTCTATGGCTACACCTTC. Amino acids: CASSYSTGTVYGYTF.

The chain carries TRBV5-6 and TRBJ2-1; no definite D call. Germline V lookup: CDR1 SGHDT, CDR2 YYEEEE. Trimming removed 1 base from V and 9 bases from J, with 5 bases in between. The CDR3 runs 11 residues. CDR3 DNA: TGTGCCAGCAGCTTGTCCCTTGAGCAGTTCTTC. Translating it yields CASSLSLEQFF. Full variable domain (missing parts from reference TRBV5-6 and TRBJ2-1): DAGVTQSPTHLIKTRGQQVTLRCSPKSGHDTVSWYQQALGQGPQFIFQYYEEEERQRGNFPDRFSGHQFPNYSSELNVNALLLGDSALYLCASSLSLEQFFGPGTRLTVL.

This clone was detected only once. V gene TRBV2 combines with J gene TRBJ2-5, with a possible D match to TRBD2 (6 bases). Deletions cut 8 bases from V and 4 bases from J, with 20 bases between. The length of the CDR3 is 15 residues. CDR1 SNHLY and CDR2 FYNNEI come from the germline V gene. CDR3 region: CASSRRERVVETQYF. The CDR3 DNA is TGTGCCAGCTCCCGGAGGGAGAGGGTGGTAGAGACCCAGTACTTC.

This sequence joins TRBV19 and TRBJ1-5; D perhaps matches TRBD1 (6 bases). The length of the CDR3 is 16 residues. Germline V gene data show CDR1 as LNHDA and CDR2 as SQIVND (reference sequence). The V end was cut by 6 bases, the J end by 0 bases, with 15 bases between. The CDR3: CASRSSGVYSNQPQHF. CDR3 nucleotide sequence: TGTGCCAGTAGATCCTCAGGGGTTTATAGCAATCAGCCCCAGCATTTT.

V gene TRBV7-8 combines with J gene TRBJ2-2; D possibly corresponds to TRBD1 (7 bases). The CDR3 runs to 17 residues. V lost 6 bases and J 4 bases, leaving 21 bases between the germline ends. The V gene's germline CDR1 is SGHVS and CDR2 FQNEAQ. The CDR3 coding sequence is TGTGCCAGCAGTCAGGGGGGATCGGGACTTGGCACCGGGGAGCTGTTTTTT. This sequence encodes CASSQGGSGLGTGELFF.

This rearrangement joins TRBV4-3 to TRBJ2-1; 10 bases fit TRBD2. Trimming cost V 1 base and J 9 bases; bases outside gene matches: 9. The CDR3 consists of 16 residues. Germline-derived CDR1 and CDR2 are LGHNA and YSLEER. The CDR3 DNA reads as TGCGCCAGCAGCCAAGCTCACAGCGGGGGGGCGGGTGAGCAGTTCTTC. Its translation is CASSQAHSGGAGEQFF.

The V gene is TRBV18, the J gene TRBJ2-7, with 10 bases aligning to TRBD1. The J segment lost 9 bases and the V segment lost 3 bases, leaving 11 bases of the junction unmatched. CDR3 size: 15 residues. The germline V gene has CDR1 KGHSH and CDR2 LQKENI. The CDR3 nucleotides are TGTGCCAGCTCACCCCGGACAGGGGGGGTGGTTGTGCAGTACTTC. Residues: CASSPRTGGVVVQYF.

This clone was picked up one time. The chain uses TRBV4-1 and TRBJ1-5; 8 nucleotides match TRBD1. The CDR3 runs to 16 residues. V dropped 3 bases and J dropped 1; count of bases not matched to a gene: 5. Germline V gene data show CDR1 as MGHRA and CDR2 as YSYEKL. CDR3 loop: CASSQPTGASNQPQHF. The DNA of the CDR3 is TGCGCCAGCAGCCAGCCGACAGGGGCCAGCAATCAGCCCCAGCATTTT.

This chain links TRBV28 with TRBJ2-6; D may be TRBD2 (5 bases). Deletions cut 5 bases from V and 2 bases from J, with 10 bases between. The CDR3 length is 15 residues. The germline V gene encodes CDR1 MDHEN and CDR2 SYDVKM. The CDR3 is CASSPPGAGANVLTF. The DNA for the CDR3 is TGTGCCAGCAGTCCGCCCGGGGCTGGGGCCAACGTCCTGACTTTC.

V gene TRBV2 combines with J gene TRBJ1-5, with TRBD1 matching 8 bases. The length of the CDR3 is 14 residues. The germline V gene encodes CDR1 SNHLY and CDR2 FYNNEI. Trimming cost V 7 bases and J 0 bases; bases outside gene matches: 2. The chain's CDR3 is CASTGQDSNQPQHF. CDR3 bases: TGTGCCAGCACGGGACAGGATAGCAATCAGCCCCAGCATTTT. Using reference TRBV2 and TRBJ1-5 for the parts outside the CDR3, the full variable domain is EPEVTQTPSHQVTQMGQEVILRCVPISNHLYFYWYRQILGQKVEFLVSFYNNEISEKSEIFDDQFSVERPDGSNFTLKIRSTKLEDSAMYFCASTGQDSNQPQHFGDGTRLSIL.

This clone was seen a single time. As DNA, the CDR3 is TGTGCCAGTAAGACGGGGGTCTATGGCTACACCTTC. Amino acids: CASKTGVYGYTF. This chain uses TRBV6-5 with TRBJ1-2, with D perhaps matching TRBD1 (5 bases). Germline V gene data show CDR1 as MNHEY and CDR2 as SVGAGI. The germline V and J ends were trimmed by 9 bases and 4 bases, with 12 bases remaining between them. This CDR3 region has 12 residues.

The chain links TRBV6-5 to TRBJ1-2, with 7 bases that match TRBD1. This CDR3 has 15 residues. V trimming: 6 bases; J trimming: 4 bases; junction bases outside the gene matches: 11. CDR1 and CDR2 (germline): MNHEY, SVGAGI. This chain's CDR3 is CASSQRQGKAYGYTF. In DNA, the CDR3 is TGTGCCAGCAGCCAACGACAGGGAAAGGCCTATGGCTACACCTTC.

Notes on this clone: One junction end does not reproduce the germline sequence, and a read error may be involved. The chain is built from TRBV4-1 and TRBJ1-5; the match to TRBD1 covers 8 bases. This CDR3 region has 17 residues. Germline CDR1 and CDR2: MGHRA and YSYEKL. CDR3 sequence: CASSDPAKSGGKQPQHF. Written as DNA, the CDR3 is TGCGCCAGCAGCGACCCCGCCAAATCAGGGGGCAAGCAGCCCCAGCATTTT.

The V and J genes are TRBV7-2 and TRBJ2-2; 9 bases are a match to TRBD2. Germline-derived CDR1 and CDR2 are SGHTA and FQGNSA. V lost 5 bases to trimming and J lost 7 bases; unmatched junction nucleotides: 2. The CDR3 totals 13 residues. In DNA, the CDR3 is TGTGCCAGCAGCCCGACTAGCGGCGGGGAGCTGTTTTTT. Amino acids: CASSPTSGGELFF.

The rearrangement links TRBV4-1 to TRBJ2-3; tentatively, D is TRBD1 (5 bases). Germline V gene lookup returns CDR1 MGHRA and CDR2 YSYEKL. The length of the CDR3 is 14 residues. V lost 1 base and J 1 base, leaving 6 bases between the germline ends. CDR3 amino acids: CASSQGGRTDTQYF. The CDR3 DNA sequence: TGCGCCAGCAGCCAAGGGGGCCGCACAGATACGCAGTATTTT.